This T cell receptor (beta chain) was recorded in a study of blood T cell repertoires in COVID-19. Study-level information: COVID-19 samples from acute and convalescent phases originated in the United States, Italy and Spain.

The CDR3 consists of 13 residues. Germline CDR1 is MNHNS and CDR2 is SASEGT. With 3 bases clipped from V and 6 bases from J, the junction kept 5 bases outside the gene matches. TCRdb's table, derived via immunoSEQ multiplex PCR, lists solely in-frame clones and lacks some. The table has fewer than 200,000 clones, 83% seen once. Participants, 18 to 89 years old, spanned fewer than 25 US areas. Assignment of participants to cohorts was predicated upon participant-reported clinical history. The sequenced sample was PBMCs or T cells enriched from blood (not recorded which). The chain has TRBV6-1 and TRBJ2-7, with 7 bases fitting TRBD2. This TCR derives from a woman in her forties or fifties who had recovered from COVID-19. This CDR3 reads CASSDGGSTEQYV. The CDR3 nucleotides are TGTGCCAGCAGTGACGGGGGGTCTACCGAGCAGTACGTC.